This TCR beta chain was found in a study of PD-1 blockade in classical Hodgkin lymphoma (dated by TCRdb to about 2020). Some background on the complete study: Nivolumab dosing was 3 mg/kg intravenously every 2 weeks, continuing until either disease progression or unacceptable toxicity. The study used TCR beta sequencing and CyTOF to define a peripheral blood immune signature of response to PD-1 blockade in classical Hodgkin lymphoma. Study-level results and caveats: The study was restricted to a single clinical trial cohort, and the causes of repertoire differences, possibly disease activity or prior therapy, were left undefined. By C4D1, a significant rise was seen in CD4+ TCR diversity but not in CD8+ TCR diversity (p=0.0027 vs p=0.16), and the rise was most apparent among complete responders (p=0.02). Diversity was lower in patients who began nivolumab less than 1 year after ASCT, so these patients were left out of later analyses to avoid confounding by immune reconstitution. Baseline TCR diversity was reported as lower in newly diagnosed patients than in healthy donors, and lower still in relapsed/refractory patients. Among trial patients, those achieving complete response had baseline diversity similar to that of newly diagnosed patients, while diversity was significantly lower in partial responders and progressors.

A word on this clone: Its recognized antigen is unknown. No base quality information exists; no much larger clone differs at one position.

The time point label here, explained by the study, means: cycle 4 day 1 (C4D1), after 5 to 7 weeks of nivolumab. Every trial patient had relapsed following autologous stem cell transplantation, and prior brentuximab vedotin exposure was what differed among cohorts A, B and C. The trial cohort was composed of over 50 patients with relapsed/refractory classical Hodgkin lymphoma, for whom complete response, partial response or progressive disease was recorded as best overall response. In the multi-cohort phase II CheckMate 205 trial, trial patients received single-agent nivolumab. An independent review committee assessed best overall response using the 2007 International Working Group response criteria. Trial PBMCs were obtained immediately prior to nivolumab initiation (C1D1) and on therapy at cycle 2 day 1 and cycle 4 day 1. Peripheral blood was collected in 8 mL Vacutainer Cell Preparation Tubes, from which PBMCs were isolated by centrifugation and then cryopreserved.

Genomic DNA was extracted with the Qiagen DNeasy kit from unsorted PBMCs and from negatively selected CD4+ and CD8+ fractions. TCR beta CDR3 regions were amplified by immunoSEQ multiplex PCR using primers annealing to V and J segments. Amplification bias was minimized using a synthetic immune receptor repertoire, and residual bias was removed computationally after sequencing. For the original study's pipeline: Repertoire diversity was quantified as the Shannon entropy index using custom Python scripts. Unsorted, CD4+ and CD8+ repertoires were analyzed separately, except for combined analyses in which CD4+ and CD8+ sequences were merged in silico. Clonal expansion was defined as a frequency increase of at least 2-fold after treatment compared with C1D1, and clones undetected at baseline were assigned a pseudocount of 0.5. Singleton clones were defined as clones with 0 or 1 copy at C1D1, and non-singleton clones were defined as clones with 2 or more copies. By matching protein sequences in sorted samples from the same patient, clones expanded in unsorted samples were annotated as CD4+, CD8+ or unknown. Wilcoxon tests on paired samples were used to test changes in diversity from C1D1 to C4D1. The source is immuneACCESS, and TCRdb retained only in-frame sequences with V and J called. Part of the clones is not carried over; for the studies checked, unresolved V genes explain less than half of this, and the remainder is unexplained. That table gives V, J and clone size, and the DNA gave D and trimming. In this sample the table shows some 52,000 clones, roughly 86% of which occur a single time. 6% to 7.5% of the sample comes from the top ten.

Compared with germline, V lacks 5 bases and J lacks 4 bases; bases without a gene match: 8. CDR1 and CDR2, per the germline V gene (reference sequence), are MNHEY and SMNVEV. The CDR3 holds 16 amino acids from the cysteine to the phenylalanine. The only DNA kept is the CDR3, 48 bases in frame from the first base. Sequences were derived from peripheral blood mononuclear cells (PBMCs), sampled before the fourth cycle of nivolumab. The source is a human donor with classical Hodgkin lymphoma. The chain employs TRBV27 and TRBJ2-1; 10 middle bases align to TRBD2. In nucleotide form, the sequence is TGTGCCAGCAGTAGGCCCCTAGCGGGAGCGTACAATGAGCAGTTCTTC. Its translation is CASSRPLAGAYNEQFF.